This TCR beta chain came from a study of cytomegalovirus exposure and HLA in healthy donors. CDR3 length: 18 residues. V gave up 0 bases and J gave up 0 bases, with 15 bases separating them. From germline, CDR1 is LGHNA and CDR2 YSLEER. The primer mix had 60 Vbeta and 13 Jbeta primers. Data came from immunoSEQ multiplex PCR; TCRdb stores just in-frame clones and leaves some out. The sample comprises about 170,000 clones, about 79% of which are singletons, and about 0.69% rests with the top ten. Material for sequencing was PBMCs. This receptor was identified in a female donor in good health and CMV-seronegative. The chain has TRBV4-3 and TRBJ2-1; a possible D gene is TRBD2 (5 bases). The CDR3 spells CASSQDVDYLSSYNEQFF. CDR3 in DNA: TGCGCCAGCAGCCAAGACGTTGACTACCTCAGCTCCTACAATGAGCAGTTCTTC.